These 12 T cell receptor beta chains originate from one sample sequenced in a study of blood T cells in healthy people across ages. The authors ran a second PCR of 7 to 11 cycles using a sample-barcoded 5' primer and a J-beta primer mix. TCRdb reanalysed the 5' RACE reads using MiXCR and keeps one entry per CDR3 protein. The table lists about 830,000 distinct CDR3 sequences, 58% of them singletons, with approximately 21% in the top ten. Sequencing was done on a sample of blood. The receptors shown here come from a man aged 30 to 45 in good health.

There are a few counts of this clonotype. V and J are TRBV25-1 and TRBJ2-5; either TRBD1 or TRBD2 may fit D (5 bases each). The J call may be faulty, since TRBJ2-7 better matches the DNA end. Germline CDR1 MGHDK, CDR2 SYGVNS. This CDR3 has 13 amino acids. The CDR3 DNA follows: TGTGCCAGCAGCGGGGACCTCGCCTACGAGCAGTACTTC. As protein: CASSGDLAYEQYF.

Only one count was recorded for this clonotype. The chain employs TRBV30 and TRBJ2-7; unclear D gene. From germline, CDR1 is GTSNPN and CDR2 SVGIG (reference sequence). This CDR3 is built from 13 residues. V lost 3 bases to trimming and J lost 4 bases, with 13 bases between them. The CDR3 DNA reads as TGTGCCTGGAGCCACTCCACCCGATACGAGCAGTACTTC. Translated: CAWSHSTRYEQYF.

The CDR3 loop reads CATSRAWKETQYF. As DNA, the CDR3 is TGTGCCACCAGCAGAGCATGGAAAGAGACCCAGTACTTC. The chain carries TRBV15 and TRBJ2-5; D remains ambiguous. This CDR3 spans 13 amino acids. Trimming removed 1 base from V and 3 bases from J, with 6 bases in between. Per germline, CDR1 LNHNV and CDR2 YYDKDF (reference sequence).

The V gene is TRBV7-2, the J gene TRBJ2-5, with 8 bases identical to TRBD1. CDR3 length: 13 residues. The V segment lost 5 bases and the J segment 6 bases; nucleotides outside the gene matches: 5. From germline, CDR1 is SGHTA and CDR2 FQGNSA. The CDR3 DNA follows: TGTGCCAGCAGCCGGGACAGGTTAAAGACCCAGTACTTC. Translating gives CASSRDRLKTQYF.

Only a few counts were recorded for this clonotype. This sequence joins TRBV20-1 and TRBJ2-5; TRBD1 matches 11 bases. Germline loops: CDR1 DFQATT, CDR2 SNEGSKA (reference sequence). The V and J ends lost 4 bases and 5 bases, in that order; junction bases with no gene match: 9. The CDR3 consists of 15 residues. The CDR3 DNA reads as TGCAGTGCTAACGGACAGGGGGCTCCTTATGAGACCCAGTACTTC. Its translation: CSANGQGAPYETQYF.

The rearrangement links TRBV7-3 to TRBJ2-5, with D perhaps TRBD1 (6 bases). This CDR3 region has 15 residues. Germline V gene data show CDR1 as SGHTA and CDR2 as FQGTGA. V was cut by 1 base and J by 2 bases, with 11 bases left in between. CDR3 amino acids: CASSLNGQGQETQYF. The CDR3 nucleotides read TGTGCCAGCAGCTTAAACGGCCAGGGGCAAGAGACCCAGTACTTC.

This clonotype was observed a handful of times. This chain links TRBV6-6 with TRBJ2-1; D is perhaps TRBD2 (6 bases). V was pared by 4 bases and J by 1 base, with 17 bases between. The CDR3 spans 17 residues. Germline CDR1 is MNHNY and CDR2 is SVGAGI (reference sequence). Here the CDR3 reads CASSSDLGDWSYNEQFF. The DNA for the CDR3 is TGTGCCAGCAGTTCTGACTTGGGGGACTGGTCCTACAATGAGCAGTTCTTC.

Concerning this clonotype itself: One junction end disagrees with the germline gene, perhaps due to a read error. In DNA form, the CDR3 reads TGTGCCAGCAGACTGACGGGTAACAATGAGCGGTTCTTC. This translates into CASRLTGNNERFF. The chain combines TRBV6-5 with TRBJ2-1; D remains unclear. The germline gives CDR1 MNHEY, CDR2 SVGAGI. There are 13 residues in the CDR3.

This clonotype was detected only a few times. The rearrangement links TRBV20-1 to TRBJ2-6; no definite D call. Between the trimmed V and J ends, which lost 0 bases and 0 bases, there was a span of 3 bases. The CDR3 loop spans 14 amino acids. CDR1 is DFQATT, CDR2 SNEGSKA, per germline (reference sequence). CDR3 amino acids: CSARDSSGANVLTF. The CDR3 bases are TGCAGTGCTAGAGACAGCTCTGGGGCCAACGTCCTGACTTTC.

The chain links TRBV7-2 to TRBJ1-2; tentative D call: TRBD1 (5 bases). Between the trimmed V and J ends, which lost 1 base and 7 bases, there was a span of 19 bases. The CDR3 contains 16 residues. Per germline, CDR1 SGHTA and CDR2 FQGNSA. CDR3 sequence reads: CASSLETGINSRGYTF. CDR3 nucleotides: TGTGCCAGCAGCTTAGAAACAGGAATAAATTCTCGTGGCTACACCTTC.

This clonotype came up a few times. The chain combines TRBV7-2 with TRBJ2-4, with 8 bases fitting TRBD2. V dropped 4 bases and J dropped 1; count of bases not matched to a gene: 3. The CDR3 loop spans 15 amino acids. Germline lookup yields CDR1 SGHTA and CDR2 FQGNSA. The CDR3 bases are TGTGCCAGCAGCTCCTCGGGGGGGGCCAAAAACATTCAGTACTTC. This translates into CASSSSGGAKNIQYF.

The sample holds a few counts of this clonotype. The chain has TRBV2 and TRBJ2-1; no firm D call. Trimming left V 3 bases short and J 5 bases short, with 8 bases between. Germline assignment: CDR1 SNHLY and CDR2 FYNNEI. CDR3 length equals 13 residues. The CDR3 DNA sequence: TGTGCCAGCAGTGAGCAGATTAACAATGAGCAGTTCTTC. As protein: CASSEQINNEQFF.